This T cell receptor beta chain was found in a study of blood T cell repertoires in COVID-19. At the level of the study: Nucleic acid was either cDNA or gDNA, and it came from T cells, B-cell-depleted T cells, or PBMCs.

Some clones are missing from TCRdb's copy, which holds only in-frame ones; the method was immunoSEQ multiplex PCR. This table holds 120,000 to 150,000 clones, over 75% found once. CDR1 and CDR2 from the germline V gene are LNHDA and SQIVND (reference sequence). The CDR3 is 11 amino acids. V was shortened by 6 bases and J by 4 bases, with 6 bases between the two germline ends. The TCR comes from a woman aged 25 to 45 with acute COVID-19. Sequenced: PBMCs or T cells enriched from blood (not recorded which). J is TRBJ1-1 and V is TRBV19; D might be TRBD1 (5 bases). This CDR3 reads CASRGVTEAFF. The DNA for the CDR3 is TGTGCCAGTAGAGGGGTCACTGAAGCTTTCTTT. The entire variable domain, with the rest obtained from reference TRBV19 and TRBJ1-1, is as follows: DGGITQSPKYLFRKEGQNVTLSCEQNLNHDAMYWYRQDPGQGLRLIYYSQIVNDFQKGDIAEGYSVSREKKESFPLTVTSAQKNPTAFYLCASRGVTEAFFGQGTRLTVV.